This T cell receptor beta chain was captured by sequencing in a study of T cells after yellow fever vaccination. Study-level background: Each low-cell-number fraction was prepared by means of SMART-Seq v4 Ultra Low Input.

TCRdb recomputed calls from the 5' RACE reads with MiXCR, one row per CDR3 protein. Of nearly 350,000 distinct CDR3 sequences listed, approximately 8% are singletons. Note on this clonotype: The antigen is not known.

The study, taken as a whole, reports: Just a small share of clonotypes turned up in the CD4 compartment as well as the CD8 compartment.

The germline V gene encodes CDR1 SGHAT and CDR2 FQDESV (reference sequence). Losses at the gene ends were 5 bases for V and 6 bases for J; bases not matched to a gene: 12. This CDR3 has 16 residues. Material: PBMCs, obtained roughly 45 days after the first yellow fever vaccination. This clonotype originated in a man between 18 and 35 years old who received the YFV17D yellow fever vaccine. V usage is TRBV11-1 and J usage is TRBJ2-1; 8 positions match TRBD1. The CDR3: CASSPGQGKGANEQFF. The DNA of the CDR3 is TGTGCCAGCAGCCCTGGACAGGGTAAGGGGGCCAATGAGCAGTTCTTC.